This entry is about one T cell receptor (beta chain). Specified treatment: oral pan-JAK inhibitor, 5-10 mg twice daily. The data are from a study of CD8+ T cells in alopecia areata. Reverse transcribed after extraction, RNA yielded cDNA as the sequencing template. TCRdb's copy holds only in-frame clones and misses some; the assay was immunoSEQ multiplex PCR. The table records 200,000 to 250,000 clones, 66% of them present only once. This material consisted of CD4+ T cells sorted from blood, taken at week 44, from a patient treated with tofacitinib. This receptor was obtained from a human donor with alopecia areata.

DNA of the CDR3: TGCAGCGTTGAAGGCGGGACTAGAATGTCCCTCAGTGAGCAGTTCTTC. It is translated as CSVEGGTRMSLSEQFF. This chain uses TRBV29-1 with TRBJ2-1; 8 bases are shared with TRBD2. This CDR3 is 16 amino acids long. The germline V gene encodes CDR1 SQVTM and CDR2 ANQGSEA. J gave up 9 bases and V 1 base, and 14 bases lay outside the gene matches.